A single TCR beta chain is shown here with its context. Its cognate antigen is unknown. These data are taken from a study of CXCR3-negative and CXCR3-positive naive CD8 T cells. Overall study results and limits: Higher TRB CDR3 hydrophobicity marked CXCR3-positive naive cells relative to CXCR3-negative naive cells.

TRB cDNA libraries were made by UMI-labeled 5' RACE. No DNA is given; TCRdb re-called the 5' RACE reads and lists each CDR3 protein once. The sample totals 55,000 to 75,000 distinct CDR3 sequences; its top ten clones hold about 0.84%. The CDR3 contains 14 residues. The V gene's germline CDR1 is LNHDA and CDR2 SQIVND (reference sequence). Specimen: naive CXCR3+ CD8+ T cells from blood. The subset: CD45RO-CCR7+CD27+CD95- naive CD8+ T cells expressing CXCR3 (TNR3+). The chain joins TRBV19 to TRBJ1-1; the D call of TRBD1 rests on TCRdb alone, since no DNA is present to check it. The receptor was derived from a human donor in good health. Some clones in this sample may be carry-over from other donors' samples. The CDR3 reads CASSIEPGFAEAFF.